Listed below are T cell receptor beta chains from one sample, sequenced in a study of cytotoxic CD8 clonotypes in ibrutinib-treated CLL. Clones were read by immunoSEQ multiplex PCR, and TCRdb kept only the in-frame ones, dropping some. Among some 140,000 clones, approximately 90% were seen once, and the ten largest hold 10% to 12%. The sequencing used PBMCs, collected after 12 months of ibrutinib treatment. Source of these receptors: a human donor with chronic lymphocytic leukemia. CDR3s include the opening cysteine and the closing phenylalanine or tryptophan. The D gene is left open where the match is weak.

CDR3,J,D,V
CASSMTDEQFF,TRBJ2-1,-,TRBV19
CASSLATNYGYTF,TRBJ1-2,-,TRBV27
CASSLTGGRETQYF,TRBJ2-5,TRBD1,TRBV18
CASSFGGNSGNTIYF,TRBJ1-3,-,TRBV7-2
CASSDRVLDEQFF,TRBJ2-1,-,TRBV10-1
CASSIMALKREQFF,TRBJ2-1,-,TRBV19
CASSLVGRRAGDTQYF,TRBJ2-3,-,TRBV5-1
CASSLKASGLPQETQYF,TRBJ2-5,TRBD2,TRBV11-3
CASSSLGPSPDTQYF,TRBJ2-3,-,TRBV28
CASSIDRGRGRNTEAFF,TRBJ1-1,-,TRBV19
CASSATGRGNTIYF,TRBJ1-3,-,TRBV5-1
CASSYVGGLSTDTQYF,TRBJ2-3,-,TRBV6-5
CASSQRRDPGELFF,TRBJ2-2,-,TRBV28
CASSFAGKPTDTQYF,TRBJ2-3,-,TRBV11-2
CASRIRGTAYEQYF,TRBJ2-7,TRBD1,TRBV5-8
CASSLVLEQYF,TRBJ2-7,-,TRBV28
CASSLQQGAADEAFF,TRBJ1-1,TRBD1,TRBV18